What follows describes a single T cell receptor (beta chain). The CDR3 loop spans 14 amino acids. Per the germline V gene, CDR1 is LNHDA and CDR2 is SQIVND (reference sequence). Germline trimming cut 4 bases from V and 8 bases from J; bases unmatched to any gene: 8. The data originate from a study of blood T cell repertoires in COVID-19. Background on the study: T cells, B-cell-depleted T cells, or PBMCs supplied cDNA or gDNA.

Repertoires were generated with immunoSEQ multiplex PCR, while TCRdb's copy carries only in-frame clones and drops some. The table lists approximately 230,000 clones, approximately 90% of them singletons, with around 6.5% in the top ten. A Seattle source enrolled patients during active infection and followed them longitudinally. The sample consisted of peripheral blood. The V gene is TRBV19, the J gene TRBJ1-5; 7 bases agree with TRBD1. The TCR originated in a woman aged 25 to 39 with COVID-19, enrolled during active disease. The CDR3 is CASSTDRDLKPQHF. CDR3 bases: TGTGCCAGTAGTACCGACAGGGATTTGAAGCCCCAGCATTTT.